This T cell receptor (beta chain) was recorded in a study of T cell responses to AZD1222 COVID-19 vaccine. Measured with immunoSEQ multiplex PCR; TCRdb has only the in-frame clones, and not every one. The sample yields roughly 100,000 clones, roughly 87% seen once. In its sample, this clone was seen once. The sequencing used peripheral blood, collected on day 0 of AZD1222 vaccination. The TCR sequence derives from an adult in good health.

CDR3 nucleotide sequence: TGTGCCAGCAGCTTACCCAAGGGAGCCAAAAACATTCAGTACTTC. Amino acid sequence: CASSLPKGAKNIQYF. This rearrangement joins TRBV11-2 to TRBJ2-4; D ambiguous. V was pared by 2 bases and J by 0 bases, with 8 bases between. CDR1 is SGHAT and CDR2 is FQNNGV in the germline V gene. CDR3 length: 15 residues. Combining the CDR3 with reference TRBV11-2 and TRBJ2-4 gives the whole variable domain EAGVAQSPRYKIIEKRQSVAFWCNPISGHATLYWYQQILGQGPKLLIQFQNNGVVDDSQLPKDRFSAERLKGVDSTLKIQPAKLEDSAVYLCASSLPKGAKNIQYFGAGTRLSVL.